This T cell receptor beta chain originates from a study of blood T cell repertoires in COVID-19. In the study overall: The United States, Italy and Spain supplied acute and convalescent COVID-19 samples.

Data came from immunoSEQ multiplex PCR; TCRdb stores just in-frame clones and leaves some out. The data contain approximately 300,000 clones, 90% of them seen just once; the ten biggest clones take up 3.5% to 5%. Donors were grouped by their self-reported clinical history. Within 2 weeks of study entry, exposed participants had contacted a PCR-confirmed or clinician-diagnosed COVID-19 case. The V gene lost 6 bases and the J gene lost 4 bases, with 12 bases spanning the gap. The germline CDR1 and CDR2 sequences are SNHLY and FYNNEI. The CDR3 sequence is 13 residues long. The chain carries TRBV2 and TRBJ1-1; D is undetermined. This TCR came from a woman in her thirties who had been exposed to COVID-19. Material for sequencing was PBMCs or T cells enriched from blood (not recorded which). The CDR3 loop reads CASSFSPSTEAFF. DNA of the CDR3: TGTGCCAGCAGCTTTTCCCCGAGCACTGAAGCTTTCTTT.